These T cell receptor beta chains were read from a single sample in a study of response to subunit inactivated influenza vaccine. Each CDR3 protein is one row after TCRdb ran MiXCR on the RT-PCR reads. The sample lists 800,000 to 1,000,000 distinct CDR3 sequences, 20% to 25% occurring once. The sample in question was PBMCs from blood, obtained more than 4 days after vaccination. Receptors were obtained from a man in his fifties who received an inactivated influenza vaccine. The CDR3 runs from the conserved cysteine through the conserved F or W. The order of the fields is D gene, V gene, clone size, J gene, CDR3 protein, CDR3 DNA. D genes are given only for firm matches. The size field is filled for only some rows; it gives once, few, many or a size class.

D gene: .; V gene: TRBV18; clone size: many; J gene: TRBJ2-1; CDR3 protein: CASSPMPQAGPYNEQFF; CDR3 DNA: TGTGCCAGCTCACCGATGCCCCAAGCGGGCCCCTACAATGAGCAGTTCTTC
D gene: TRBD1; V gene: TRBV12-3/TRBV12-4; clone size: .; J gene: TRBJ1-2; CDR3 protein: CASSTSHRGPFDGYTF; CDR3 DNA: TGTGCCAGCAGTACCTCCCACAGGGGCCCCTTTGATGGCTACACCTTC
D gene: .; V gene: TRBV6-5; clone size: few; J gene: TRBJ1-1; CDR3 protein: CASSSAGHRNTEAFF; CDR3 DNA: TGTGCCAGCAGTTCCGCGGGACACCGGAACACTGAAGCTTTCTTT
D gene: .; V gene: TRBV11-3; clone size: few; J gene: TRBJ2-2; CDR3 protein: CASSHSANTGELFF; CDR3 DNA: TGTGCCAGCAGCCACAGTGCGAACACCGGGGAGCTGTTTTTT
D gene: TRBD1; V gene: TRBV12-3/TRBV12-4; clone size: few; J gene: TRBJ2-2; CDR3 protein: CASSQTGGYGELFF; CDR3 DNA: TGTGCCAGCAGTCAGACAGGGGGTTACGGGGAGCTGTTTTTT
D gene: .; V gene: TRBV12-3/TRBV12-4; clone size: few; J gene: TRBJ2-1; CDR3 protein: CASSREVRGEQFF; CDR3 DNA: TGTGCCAGCAGCAGGGAGGTAAGGGGTGAGCAGTTCTTC
D gene: .; V gene: TRBV7-2; clone size: .; J gene: TRBJ2-5; CDR3 protein: CASSIRGRETQCF; CDR3 DNA: TGTGCCAGCAGCATTAGAGGTAGAGAGACCCAGTGCTTC
D gene: .; V gene: TRBV3-1; clone size: .; J gene: TRBJ2-7; CDR3 protein: CASSQGGAAYEQYF; CDR3 DNA: TGTGCCAGCAGCCAAGGCGGGGCCGCCTACGAGCAGTACTTC
D gene: .; V gene: TRBV5-1; clone size: .; J gene: TRBJ1-2; CDR3 protein: CASSLTGDLGYTF; CDR3 DNA: TGCGCCAGCAGCTTGACGGGGGATTTAGGCTACACCTTC
D gene: .; V gene: TRBV4-3; clone size: .; J gene: TRBJ2-3; CDR3 protein: CASSQDGRGPTDTQYF; CDR3 DNA: TGCGCCAGCAGCCAAGACGGCCGGGGACCCACAGATACGCAGTATTTT
D gene: .; V gene: TRBV20-1; clone size: .; J gene: TRBJ2-7; CDR3 protein: CSARSRDSAGRSSYEQYF; CDR3 DNA: TGCAGTGCTAGAAGCCGGGACTCGGCGGGGAGAAGCTCCTACGAGCAGTACTTC
D gene: .; V gene: TRBV12-3/TRBV12-4; clone size: .; J gene: TRBJ1-5; CDR3 protein: CASSFEGGSNQPQHF; CDR3 DNA: TGTGCCAGCAGTTTTGAGGGGGGGAGCAATCAGCCCCAGCATTTT
D gene: .; V gene: TRBV28; clone size: .; J gene: TRBJ2-5; CDR3 protein: CASSLGRKTQYF; CDR3 DNA: TGTGCCAGCAGTTTGGGTAGAAAGACCCAGTACTTC
D gene: .; V gene: TRBV5-1; clone size: .; J gene: TRBJ2-4; CDR3 protein: CASSYDRDGKYF; CDR3 DNA: TGCGCCAGCAGCTATGACCGGGACGGGAAGTACTTC
D gene: TRBD1; V gene: TRBV28; clone size: few; J gene: TRBJ2-7; CDR3 protein: CASKPTGDGYEQYF; CDR3 DNA: TGTGCCAGCAAGCCGACAGGGGACGGTTACGAGCAGTACTTC
D gene: .; V gene: TRBV20-1; clone size: .; J gene: TRBJ2-5; CDR3 protein: CSARSPGTGRETQYF; CDR3 DNA: TGCAGTGCTAGATCCCCCGGGACTGGCCGAGAGACCCAGTACTTC
D gene: TRBD2; V gene: TRBV5-1; clone size: many; J gene: TRBJ2-3; CDR3 protein: CASNWGGEDTQYF; CDR3 DNA: TGCGCCAGCAACTGGGGGGGGGAAGATACGCAGTATTTT
D gene: .; V gene: TRBV12-3/TRBV12-4; clone size: .; J gene: TRBJ2-1; CDR3 protein: CASSFTTDNEQFF; CDR3 DNA: TGTGCCAGCAGTTTCACGACGGACAATGAGCAGTTCTTC
D gene: .; V gene: TRBV29-1; clone size: many; J gene: TRBJ2-1; CDR3 protein: CSAVIISGYNEQFF; CDR3 DNA: TGCAGCGCAGTTATCATCAGCGGGTACAATGAGCAGTTCTTC
D gene: TRBD2; V gene: TRBV6-2/TRBV6-3; clone size: .; J gene: TRBJ2-1; CDR3 protein: CASSYVLGGRPDEQFF; CDR3 DNA: TGTGCCAGCAGTTACGTCTTGGGCGGGAGGCCCGATGAGCAGTTCTTC
D gene: .; V gene: TRBV11-2; clone size: .; J gene: TRBJ2-2; CDR3 protein: CASSFARLITGELFF; CDR3 DNA: TGTGCCAGCAGCTTTGCTAGATTGATCACCGGGGAGCTGTTTTTT
D gene: .; V gene: TRBV5-1; clone size: .; J gene: TRBJ2-7; CDR3 protein: CASSIEGAAYEQYF; CDR3 DNA: TGCGCCAGCAGCATAGAGGGCGCCGCCTACGAGCAGTACTTC
D gene: .; V gene: TRBV18; clone size: .; J gene: TRBJ1-4; CDR3 protein: CASSLDGGTSEKLFF; CDR3 DNA: TGTGCCAGCTCACTCGACGGGGGAACTTCTGAAAAACTGTTTTTT
D gene: TRBD2; V gene: TRBV4-3; clone size: few; J gene: TRBJ2-1; CDR3 protein: CASSQGAGRYNEQFF; CDR3 DNA: TGCGCCAGCAGCCAAGGAGCGGGGCGGTACAATGAGCAGTTCTTC
D gene: .; V gene: TRBV6-2/TRBV6-3; clone size: many; J gene: TRBJ2-7; CDR3 protein: CASSYRGNYEQYF; CDR3 DNA: TGTGCCAGCAGTTACAGGGGAAACTACGAGCAGTACTTC
D gene: TRBD2; V gene: TRBV10-3; clone size: .; J gene: TRBJ2-1; CDR3 protein: CAISERAGEQFF; CDR3 DNA: TGTGCCATCAGTGAGAGAGCGGGGGAGCAGTTCTTC
D gene: .; V gene: TRBV6-2/TRBV6-3; clone size: few; J gene: TRBJ1-6; CDR3 protein: CASRGTKVSPLHF; CDR3 DNA: TGTGCCAGCAGGGGGACAAAGGTTTCACCCCTCCACTTT
D gene: .; V gene: TRBV27; clone size: few; J gene: TRBJ2-5; CDR3 protein: CASSSGNGLETQYF; CDR3 DNA: TGTGCCAGCAGTTCCGGCAACGGGCTGGAGACCCAGTACTTC
D gene: .; V gene: TRBV29-1; clone size: .; J gene: TRBJ1-5; CDR3 protein: CSGTWGVNQPQHF; CDR3 DNA: TGCAGCGGCACGTGGGGCGTCAATCAGCCCCAGCATTTT
D gene: .; V gene: TRBV5-1; clone size: .; J gene: TRBJ2-2; CDR3 protein: CASRQDGDPELFF; CDR3 DNA: TGCGCCAGCAGACAGGATGGGGATCCGGAGCTGTTTTTT
D gene: TRBD2; V gene: TRBV20-1; clone size: few; J gene: TRBJ2-7; CDR3 protein: CSARLAGVLYEQYF; CDR3 DNA: TGCAGTGCTAGACTAGCGGGAGTATTATACGAGCAGTACTTC
D gene: .; V gene: TRBV5-1; clone size: many; J gene: TRBJ1-1; CDR3 protein: CASSLGQQNTEAFF; CDR3 DNA: TGCGCCAGCAGCTTGGGACAGCAGAACACTGAAGCTTTCTTT
D gene: TRBD2; V gene: TRBV3-1; clone size: .; J gene: TRBJ2-1; CDR3 protein: CASSKEFAGEAYNEQFF; CDR3 DNA: TGTGCCAGCTCCAAAGAGTTCGCGGGAGAGGCCTACAATGAGCAGTTCTTC
D gene: .; V gene: TRBV7-3; clone size: .; J gene: TRBJ2-1; CDR3 protein: CASSLSGGNAYNEQFF; CDR3 DNA: TGTGCCAGCAGCTTATCGGGCGGGAACGCGTACAATGAGCAGTTCTTC
D gene: TRBD1; V gene: TRBV6-5; clone size: .; J gene: TRBJ2-7; CDR3 protein: CASSLRTGVYEQYF; CDR3 DNA: TGTGCCAGCAGTTTGAGGACAGGTGTCTACGAGCAGTACTTC
D gene: .; V gene: TRBV18; clone size: few; J gene: TRBJ2-3; CDR3 protein: CASLGGLFDTQYF; CDR3 DNA: TGTGCCAGCTTAGGTGGATTGTTTGATACGCAGTATTTT
D gene: TRBD1; V gene: TRBV29-1; clone size: .; J gene: TRBJ2-1; CDR3 protein: CSVRDRLYNEQFF; CDR3 DNA: TGCAGCGTTAGGGACAGGCTGTACAATGAGCAGTTCTTC
D gene: .; V gene: TRBV6-6; clone size: few; J gene: TRBJ2-7; CDR3 protein: CASSMGGPYEQYF; CDR3 DNA: TGTGCCAGCAGTATGGGGGGCCCCTACGAGCAGTACTTC
D gene: .; V gene: TRBV24-1; clone size: .; J gene: TRBJ2-1; CDR3 protein: CATSEPGGSEQFF; CDR3 DNA: TGTGCCACCAGTGAACCGGGTGGGAGTGAGCAGTTCTTC